One and the same sample provided the 30 T cell receptor beta chains below, sequenced in a study of blood T cell repertoires in COVID-19. Sequencing used immunoSEQ multiplex PCR; TCRdb keeps in-frame clones, though not all of them. The repertoire holds around 110,000 clones, with roughly 89% as singletons. The sequencing sample was made of peripheral blood. These TCRs come from a man aged 35-49 years with acute or convalescent COVID-19.

V is TRBV19 and J is TRBJ2-3, with a tentative D call TRBD1 (7 bases). Germline CDR1 is LNHDA and CDR2 is SQIVND (reference sequence). The CDR3 covers 14 residues. V was clipped by 5 bases and J by 3 bases, with 12 bases between them. CDR3 protein: CASSRPGGTDTQYF. CDR3 bases: TGTGCCAGTAGTCGCCCAGGGGGGACAGATACGCAGTATTTT.

The V call is TRBV7-9, the J call TRBJ1-1; D not resolved. The CDR3 sequence is 17 residues long. V was pared by 4 bases and J by 2 bases, with 20 bases between. Germline V gene lookup returns CDR1 SEHNR and CDR2 FQNEAQ (reference sequence). The CDR3 DNA is TGTGCCAGCAGCTCAGAGGCAGACCGACCTTTCAACACTGAAGCTTTCTTT. This gives the protein CASSSEADRPFNTEAFF.

The chain joins TRBV7-9 to TRBJ1-6; D is unresolved. V was shortened by 3 bases and J by 8 bases, with 14 bases between the two germline ends. The V gene's germline CDR1 is SEHNR and CDR2 FQNEAQ (reference sequence). The CDR3 is made up of 15 amino acids. In nucleotides, the CDR3 is TGTGCCAGCAGCTTCGACAAACTTGGGCATTCACCCCTCCACTTT. Its translation is CASSFDKLGHSPLHF.

The chain couples TRBV6-5 to TRBJ2-5, with TRBD2 as a possible D gene (7 bases). The CDR3 has 15 amino acids. V lost 5 bases, J lost 2 bases, and 15 bases lay in between. Germline V gene lookup returns CDR1 MNHEY and CDR2 SVGAGI. The CDR3 bases are TGTGCCAGCAGTCTAAGGGGGGGTTTACAAGAGACCCAGTACTTC. This sequence encodes CASSLRGGLQETQYF.

The chain links TRBV7-6 to TRBJ2-2; D is possibly TRBD2 (5 bases). The germline V gene encodes CDR1 SGHVS and CDR2 FNYEAQ. V gave up 3 bases and J gave up 8 bases, with 10 bases separating them. CDR3 size: 13 residues. The CDR3 DNA is TGTGCCAGCAGCTTTCAGTCGGGGGGGGAGCTGTTTTTT. It is translated as CASSFQSGGELFF.

The chain joins TRBV30 to TRBJ2-5; TRBD2 matches 10 bases. V shed 1 base, J shed 5 bases, and the junction held 7 bases outside the gene matches. Germline V gene data show CDR1 as GTSNPN and CDR2 as SVGIG (reference sequence). The CDR3 loop spans 15 amino acids. CDR3 sequence reads: CAWSGLAGVRETQYF. In DNA form, the CDR3 reads TGTGCCTGGAGTGGGCTAGCGGGAGTTCGCGAGACCCAGTACTTC.

J is TRBJ2-3 and V is TRBV3-1 (or the pseudogene TRBV3-2), with TRBD1 identical over 8 bases. Per the germline V gene, CDR1 is LGHDT and CDR2 is YNNKEL (reference sequence). With V trimmed by 0 bases and J by 6 bases, 5 bases remained unmatched. CDR3 length equals 15 residues. CDR3 nucleotide sequence: TGTGCCAGCAGCCAAGAATGGGACAGGAGGGATACGCAGTATTTT. Protein sequence: CASSQEWDRRDTQYF.

The chain is built from TRBV19 and TRBJ1-2; possibly TRBD1 for D (6 bases). Germline CDR1 is LNHDA and CDR2 is SQIVND (reference sequence). Trimming took 5 bases from V and 2 from J, leaving 15 bases between them. The CDR3 loop spans 15 amino acids. The chain's CDR3 is CASSPDRRWNYGYTF. CDR3 sequence (DNA): TGTGCCAGTAGTCCAGACAGGCGCTGGAACTATGGCTACACCTTC.

The J gene is TRBJ2-1, the V gene TRBV5-1, with TRBD2 matching 11 bases. The germline V gene encodes CDR1 SGHRS and CDR2 YFSETQ. The V and J ends lost 4 bases and 6 bases, in that order; junction bases with no gene match: 3. This CDR3 is built from 14 residues. The CDR3 sequence is CASSPGTSGNEQFF. CDR3 nucleotide sequence: TGCGCCAGCAGCCCCGGGACTAGCGGCAATGAGCAGTTCTTC.

The genes are TRBV5-1 and TRBJ2-1, with 14 bases fitting TRBD2. V was pared by 2 bases and J by 8 bases, with 6 bases of the junction left unmatched. The CDR3 is 16 amino acids. Germline assignment: CDR1 SGHRS and CDR2 YFSETQ. Here the CDR3 DNA reads TGCGCCAGCAGCTTCAGGACTAGCGGGGGGAGGGATGAGCAGTTCTTC. Its translation: CASSFRTSGGRDEQFF.

V gene TRBV4-1 combines with J gene TRBJ2-1; 16 nucleotides match TRBD2. Losses at the gene ends were 0 bases for V and 6 bases for J; bases not matched to a gene: 17. This CDR3 comprises 22 residues. CDR1 MGHRA and CDR2 YSYEKL come from the germline V gene. CDR3 amino acids: CASSQEASLTGLAGGRGNEQFF. DNA of the CDR3: TGCGCCAGCAGCCAAGAGGCGTCGTTGACGGGACTAGCGGGAGGGCGGGGCAATGAGCAGTTCTTC.

The chain recombines TRBV19 with TRBJ2-7; 9 positions match TRBD1. The V gene end was trimmed by 3 bases and the J gene end by 5 bases; junction bases not matched to a gene: 5. Germline V gene data show CDR1 as LNHDA and CDR2 as SQIVND (reference sequence). The CDR3 is made up of 14 amino acids. As DNA, the CDR3 is TGTGCCAGTAGTATGAGGGACAGGGTACACGAGCAGTACTTC. Protein: CASSMRDRVHEQYF.

This clone showed up just once. The chain links TRBV5-1 to TRBJ1-4, with 9 bases identical to TRBD1. Germline trimming cut 4 bases from V and 7 bases from J; bases unmatched to any gene: 8. The CDR3 is made up of 15 amino acids. Looked up from germline, CDR1 is SGHRS and CDR2 is YFSETQ. CDR3 in DNA: TGCGCCAGCAGCATACAGGGGGCCGGTGGTGAAAAACTGTTTTTT. This gives the protein CASSIQGAGGEKLFF.

The genes are TRBV6-2 or TRBV6-3 and TRBJ1-5; D gene unclear. From germline, CDR1 is MNHEY and CDR2 SVGEGT. The ends were cut back, 2 bases at V and 3 bases at J, with 11 bases in the middle. CDR3 length: 15 amino acids. The CDR3 loop is CASSYGGGLNQPQHF. CDR3 DNA: TGTGCCAGCAGTTACGGTGGAGGTCTCAATCAGCCCCAGCATTTT.

The chain couples TRBV18 to TRBJ1-1; D remains unclear. This CDR3 has 15 residues. Germline CDR1 reads KGHSH; CDR2 reads LQKENI. Trimming took off 3 bases at V and 5 bases at J, with 16 bases between the two ends. CDR3 in DNA: TGTGCCAGCTCACCTACACTGGAGGGCCGAACTGAAGCTTTCTTT. The encoded protein is CASSPTLEGRTEAFF.

The chain links TRBV6-1 to TRBJ2-7, with TRBD1 matching over 7 bases. Looked up from germline, CDR1 is MNHNS and CDR2 is SASEGT. The V segment lost 2 bases and the J segment 0 bases; nucleotides outside the gene matches: 1. The CDR3 contains 14 residues. In DNA, the CDR3 is TGTGCCAGCAGTGAATGGGACAGCTCCTACGAGCAGTACTTC. Translation: CASSEWDSSYEQYF.

The V call is TRBV6-5, the J call TRBJ1-1, with D possibly matching TRBD1 (6 bases). Looked up from germline, CDR1 is MNHEY and CDR2 is SVGAGI. V shed 4 bases and J shed 6 bases, with 12 bases lying between them. This CDR3 spans 13 amino acids. In DNA, the CDR3 is TGTGCCAGCAGTTTACAGGGCTCCGCTGAAGCTTTCTTT. It is translated as CASSLQGSAEAFF.

The chain is built from TRBV27 and TRBJ1-6; maybe TRBD1 (6 bases). Trimming cost V 3 bases and J 3 bases, with 15 bases left between them. Germline V CDR1 and CDR2: MNHEY, SMNVEV (reference sequence). The CDR3 consists of 17 residues. The DNA for the CDR3 is TGTGCCAGCAGTTTTAAACAGGGAAAGTTCTATAATTCACCCCTCCACTTT. It is translated as CASSFKQGKFYNSPLHF.

The chain carries TRBV2 and TRBJ2-7; 7 bases align to TRBD1. V gave up 3 bases and J gave up 6 bases; unmatched junction bases: 14. The CDR3 is made up of 16 amino acids. The germline gives CDR1 SNHLY, CDR2 FYNNEI. The CDR3: CASSEHLTLTGAEQYF. CDR3 in DNA: TGTGCCAGCAGTGAGCACTTGACCCTTACAGGGGCCGAGCAGTACTTC.

The V and J genes are TRBV19 and TRBJ2-5, with D possibly matching TRBD2 (6 bases). This CDR3 has 15 amino acids. Trimming took off 3 bases at V and 7 bases at J, with 18 bases between the two ends. CDR1 is LNHDA, CDR2 SQIVND, per germline (reference sequence). The CDR3 nucleotides read TGTGCCAGTAGTATCATGGAGGGAGGCCAGGGGACCCAGTACTTC. Protein: CASSIMEGGQGTQYF.

The V gene is TRBV5-1, the J gene TRBJ2-3; 7 nucleotides agree with TRBD2. Germline V gene data show CDR1 as SGHRS and CDR2 as YFSETQ. The junction had 11 bases not matched to a gene; V was cut back by 0 bases and J by 4 bases. The CDR3 covers 17 residues. The CDR3 protein is CASSLAGGLSPPDTQYF. Here the CDR3 DNA reads TGCGCCAGCAGCTTGGCGGGAGGTCTGTCCCCTCCAGATACGCAGTATTTT.

A single count supports this clone. V and J are TRBV7-3 and TRBJ1-1; D remains unclear. The ends were cut back, 4 bases at V and 7 bases at J, with 19 bases in the middle. CDR1 is SGHTA and CDR2 is FQGTGA in the germline V gene. This CDR3 spans 15 amino acids. The CDR3 DNA follows: TGTGCCAGCAGCTCAACGGGAGGGAGAGGGATTGAAGCTTTCTTT. It yields the protein CASSSTGGRGIEAFF.

This chain links TRBV6-1 with TRBJ1-1; D is undetermined. With 2 bases removed from V and 4 bases from J, the gap between germline ends came to 11 bases. Looked up from germline, CDR1 is MNHNS and CDR2 is SASEGT. This CDR3 is built from 14 residues. CDR3 protein: CASSERQPTTEAFF. The CDR3 nucleotides are TGTGCCAGCAGTGAAAGACAACCTACCACTGAAGCTTTCTTT.

In this sample, this clone turned up a few times. Here the CDR3 DNA reads TGCGCCAGCAGCCAAGCCCCAGTATTCTCTGGGGCCAACGTCCTGACTTTC. It translates to CASSQAPVFSGANVLTF. The chain uses TRBV4-3 and TRBJ2-6; no reliable D call. V gave up 1 base and J gave up 0 bases, with 10 bases separating them. The CDR3 runs 17 residues. Germline V lookup: CDR1 LGHNA, CDR2 YSLEER.

This clone was seen only a few times. This sequence joins TRBV7-9 and TRBJ2-5; 7 nucleotides agree with TRBD1. Trimming at V came to 6 bases and at J to 1 base, leaving 5 bases not matched to a gene. Germline values: CDR1 SEHNR, CDR2 FQNEAQ (reference sequence). The CDR3 loop spans 14 amino acids. The chain's CDR3 is CASSGPGGQETQYF. Here the CDR3 DNA reads TGTGCCAGCAGTGGGCCAGGGGGCCAAGAGACCCAGTACTTC.

This clone was seen a single time. The chain recombines TRBV5-4 with TRBJ2-5; tentative D call: TRBD2 (5 bases). V lost 0 bases to trimming and J lost 0 bases, with 15 bases between them. The CDR3 contains 17 residues. The germline CDR1 and CDR2 sequences are SGHNT and YYREEE (reference sequence). The CDR3 here is CASSLGPRSGNQETQYF. The CDR3, as DNA: TGTGCCAGCAGCTTGGGACCGCGGAGCGGAAACCAAGAGACCCAGTACTTC.

The gene calls are TRBV20-1 and TRBJ1-1, with 7 bases matching TRBD1. The CDR3 spans 11 residues. With V trimmed by 1 base and J by 10 bases, 3 bases remained unmatched. Germline V gives CDR1 DFQATT, CDR2 SNEGSKA (reference sequence). The CDR3 protein is CSARVRQGAFF. The CDR3 coding sequence is TGCAGTGCTAGAGTACGACAGGGAGCTTTCTTT.

V usage is TRBV11-2 and J usage is TRBJ1-5; D gene unclear. Trimming pared 3 bases from V and 2 bases from J, leaving 11 bases between. Looked up from germline, CDR1 is SGHAT and CDR2 is FQNNGV. The CDR3 totals 15 residues. The CDR3 protein is CASSFSGEGNQPQHF. DNA for the CDR3: TGTGCCAGCAGCTTTAGCGGGGAGGGCAATCAGCCCCAGCATTTT.

This clone was seen a handful of times. The chain couples TRBV5-4 to TRBJ1-6, with D perhaps TRBD1 (5 bases). Trimming pared 7 bases from V and 7 bases from J, leaving 15 bases between. CDR1 and CDR2 from the germline V gene are SGHNT and YYREEE (reference sequence). This CDR3 contains 14 residues. This CDR3 reads CASQIDSGNSPLHF. DNA of the CDR3: TGTGCCAGCCAAATAGACAGTGGAAATTCACCCCTCCACTTT.

This chain links TRBV7-3 with TRBJ2-5, with D maybe TRBD2 (5 bases). CDR1 SGHTA and CDR2 FQGTGA come from the germline V gene. V was shortened by 1 base and J by 4 bases, with 10 bases between the two germline ends. The CDR3 contains 14 residues. CDR3 nucleotide sequence: TGTGCCAGCAGCTTAATGCCGGGGTTAGAGACCCAGTACTTC. Translation: CASSLMPGLETQYF.